This T cell receptor beta chain is from a study of blood T cell repertoires in COVID-19 (TCRdb year 2020). Looking at the study overall: Samples covering the acute and convalescent phases of COVID-19 were provided by collaborators in the United States, Italy and Spain. Subjects who had been exposed to COVID-19, were actively infected with it, or had recovered from it provided the deeply sampled blood TCRbeta repertoires that made up the dataset. The prospective study material was composed of cDNA or gDNA derived from T cells, B-cell-depleted T cells, or PBMCs. Where HLA class I and class II types were available, the types were taken from metadata supplied by the sample provider, not from assay-based typing. Samples came from the ongoing ImmuneRACE study (first 160 participants) plus 1,254 subjects from 6 global collaborators. A de-identified subject ID, COVID-19 status, age in years and sex were almost always included in the sample metadata. A freely available public database, intended as a resource for researchers studying the immune response to SARS-CoV-2, is where the repertoires were released.

The CDR3 runs 12 residues from the cysteine to the phenylalanine. Only CDR3 DNA remains: 36 bases, in frame from the first base. Reading the germline V gene (reference sequence) gives CDR1 LNHDA and CDR2 SQIVND. V and J are truncated by 8 bases and 0 bases respectively, leaving an intervening sequence of 7 bases. Paper-wide results and their limitations: Clinical and demographic metadata were provided uncurated, with the amount varying by source and participant.

TCRbeta CDR3 regions were amplified from genomic DNA by means of the immunoSEQ Assay, a bias-controlled multiplex PCR. The source study handled its data this way. Within the assay, amplification of reference gene primers was used to estimate how many nucleated cells each sample contained. To quantify the absolute abundance of each unique TCRbeta CDR3 rearrangement, sequence reads were collapsed and filtered. For each sample, productive Simpson clonality was calculated as the square root of Simpson's diversity index over productive rearrangements. TCRdb retrieved this table from immuneACCESS and kept in-frame rearrangements only. Not all clones are present; in checked studies, unresolved V genes account for under half, and no reason is known for the remainder. V and J calls and clone size are those listed in that table; D and trimming were worked out from the DNA. The sample includes some 78,000 clones, with about 83% observed a single time. The top ten hold 4% to 6% of the sample.

With regard to this clone: Its binding antigen is unknown. Base qualities are not at hand, and no much larger clone is one base apart.

The collaborating institutions used their own protocols to collect whole blood in K2EDTA tubes. Collaborator samples were shipped for TCRbeta analysis as frozen whole blood, isolated PBMCs, or DNA extracted from either sample type. This receptor chain uses TRBV19 and TRBJ1-2; too little of a D gene remains to name it. This receptor was taken from a woman aged 80 or over with active or convalescent COVID-19. The sequencing sample was made of peripheral blood. The DNA is as follows: TGTGCCAGTCAACAGTCTAACTATGGCTACACCTTC. The translation is CASQQSNYGYTF.